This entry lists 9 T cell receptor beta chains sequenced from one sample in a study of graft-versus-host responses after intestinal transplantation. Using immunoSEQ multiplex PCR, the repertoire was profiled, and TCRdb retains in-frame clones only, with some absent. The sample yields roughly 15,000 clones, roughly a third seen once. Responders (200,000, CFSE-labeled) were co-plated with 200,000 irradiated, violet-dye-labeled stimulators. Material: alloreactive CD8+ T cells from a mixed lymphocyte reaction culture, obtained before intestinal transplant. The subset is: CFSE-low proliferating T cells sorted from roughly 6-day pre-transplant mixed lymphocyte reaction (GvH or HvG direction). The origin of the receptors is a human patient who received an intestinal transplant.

In DNA form, the CDR3 reads TGCGCCAGCAGCTCCTCGTCCACCTTCGAGCAGTACTTC. Its protein is CASSSSSTFEQYF. The chain is built from TRBV5-1 and TRBJ2-7; D call uncertain. The CDR3 spans 13 residues. Germline CDR1 and CDR2: SGHRS and YFSETQ. The V end was cut by 3 bases, the J end by 6 bases, with 13 bases between.

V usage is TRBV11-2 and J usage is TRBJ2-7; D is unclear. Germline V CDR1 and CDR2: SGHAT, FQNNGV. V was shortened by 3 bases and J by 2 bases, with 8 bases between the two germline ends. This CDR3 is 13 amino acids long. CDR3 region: CASSFGRPYEQYF. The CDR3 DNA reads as TGTGCCAGCAGCTTCGGGCGCCCCTACGAGCAGTACTTC.

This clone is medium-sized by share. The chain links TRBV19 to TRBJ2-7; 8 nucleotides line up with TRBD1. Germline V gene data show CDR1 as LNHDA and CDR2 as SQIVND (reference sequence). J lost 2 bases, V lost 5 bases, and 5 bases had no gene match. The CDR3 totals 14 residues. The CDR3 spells CASSAGTGTYEQYF. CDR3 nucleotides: TGTGCCAGTAGTGCCGGGACAGGAACCTACGAGCAGTACTTC.

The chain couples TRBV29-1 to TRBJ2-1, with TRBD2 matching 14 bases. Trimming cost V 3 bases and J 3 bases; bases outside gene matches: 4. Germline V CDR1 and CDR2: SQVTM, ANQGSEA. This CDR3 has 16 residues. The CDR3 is CSVEGLAGENYNEQFF. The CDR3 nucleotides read TGCAGCGTTGAGGGACTAGCGGGGGAGAACTACAATGAGCAGTTCTTC.

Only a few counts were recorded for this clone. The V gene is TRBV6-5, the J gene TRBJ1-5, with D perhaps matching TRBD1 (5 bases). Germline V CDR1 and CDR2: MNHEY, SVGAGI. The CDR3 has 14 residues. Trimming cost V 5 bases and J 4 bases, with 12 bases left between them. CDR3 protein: CASSPGGGNQPQHF. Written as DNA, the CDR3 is TGTGCCAGCAGTCCCGGGGGGGGAAATCAGCCCCAGCATTTT.

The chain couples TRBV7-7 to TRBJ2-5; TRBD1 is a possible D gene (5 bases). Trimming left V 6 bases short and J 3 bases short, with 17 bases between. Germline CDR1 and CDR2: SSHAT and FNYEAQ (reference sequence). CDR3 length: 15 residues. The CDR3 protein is CASSSGPRGEETQYF. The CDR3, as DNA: TGTGCCAGCAGTTCCGGGCCTAGGGGCGAAGAGACCCAGTACTTC.

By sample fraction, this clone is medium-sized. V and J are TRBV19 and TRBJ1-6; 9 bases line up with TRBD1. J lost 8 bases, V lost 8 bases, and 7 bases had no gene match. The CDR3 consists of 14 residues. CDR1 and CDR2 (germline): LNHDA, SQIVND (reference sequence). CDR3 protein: CASEPGQGHSPLHF. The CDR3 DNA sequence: TGTGCCAGTGAACCGGGACAGGGCCATTCACCCCTCCACTTT. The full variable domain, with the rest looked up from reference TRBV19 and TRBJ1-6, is DGGITQSPKYLFRKEGQNVTLSCEQNLNHDAMYWYRQDPGQGLRLIYYSQIVNDFQKGDIAEGYSVSREKKESFPLTVTSAQKNPTAFYLCASEPGQGHSPLHFGNGTRLTVT.

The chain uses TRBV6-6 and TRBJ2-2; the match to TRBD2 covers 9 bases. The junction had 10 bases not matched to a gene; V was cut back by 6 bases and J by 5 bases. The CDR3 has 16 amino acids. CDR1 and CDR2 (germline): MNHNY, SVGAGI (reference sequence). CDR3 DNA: TGTGCCAGCAGCCAGTCGCGGGGGGGAAGAACCGGGGAGCTGTTTTTT. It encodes CASSQSRGGRTGELFF.

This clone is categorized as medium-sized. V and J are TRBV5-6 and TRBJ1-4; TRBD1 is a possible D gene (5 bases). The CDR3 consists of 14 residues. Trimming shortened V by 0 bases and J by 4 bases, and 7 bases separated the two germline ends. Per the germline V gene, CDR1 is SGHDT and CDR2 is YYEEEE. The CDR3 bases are TGTGCCAGCAGCTTGGTGGGGGATAATGAAAAACTGTTTTTT. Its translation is CASSLVGDNEKLFF. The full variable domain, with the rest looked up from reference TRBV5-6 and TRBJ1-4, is DAGVTQSPTHLIKTRGQQVTLRCSPKSGHDTVSWYQQALGQGPQFIFQYYEEEERQRGNFPDRFSGHQFPNYSSELNVNALLLGDSALYLCASSLVGDNEKLFFGSGTQLSVL.